Below, one T cell receptor (beta chain) is given with its context. Antigen specificity is unknown. Trimming took off 4 bases at V and 8 bases at J, with 30 bases between the two ends. The germline gives CDR1 SGHKS, CDR2 YYEKEE (reference sequence). CDR3 length: 18 amino acids. This entry belongs to a study of T cell responses to AZD1222 COVID-19 vaccine. Measured with immunoSEQ multiplex PCR; TCRdb has only the in-frame clones, and not every one. The sample has roughly 180,000 clones; roughly 92% are singletons. Study-level results: The span of vaccine-associated CD4 TCRs extended across spike, with dominance at 160-218 and 743-854. Repertoires were collected only later (after the peak T cell response had occurred). Nearly half of unique spike-specific TCRs reportedly avoided B.1.351 and B.1.1.7 mutated regions. Rises in breadth and depth of Spike-specific TCRs came after two AZD1222 doses.

The specimen was peripheral blood, collected 28 days after the second AZD1222 dose. The J gene is TRBJ1-2, the V gene TRBV5-5; D possibly corresponds to TRBD1 (6 bases). The source of this sequence is an adult who received the AZD1222 COVID-19 vaccine. CDR3 sequence reads: CASSLEFAFPTGALGYTF. The CDR3 DNA reads TGTGCCAGCAGCCTCGAGTTTGCGTTTCCGACGGGGGCGCTGGGCTACACCTTC. Complete variable domain (other parts from reference TRBV5-5 and TRBJ1-2): DAGVTQSPTHLIKTRGQQVTLRCSPISGHKSVSWYQQVLGQGPQFIFQYYEKEERGRGNFPDRFSARQFPNYSSELNVNALLLGDSALYLCASSLEFAFPTGALGYTFGSGTRLTVV.